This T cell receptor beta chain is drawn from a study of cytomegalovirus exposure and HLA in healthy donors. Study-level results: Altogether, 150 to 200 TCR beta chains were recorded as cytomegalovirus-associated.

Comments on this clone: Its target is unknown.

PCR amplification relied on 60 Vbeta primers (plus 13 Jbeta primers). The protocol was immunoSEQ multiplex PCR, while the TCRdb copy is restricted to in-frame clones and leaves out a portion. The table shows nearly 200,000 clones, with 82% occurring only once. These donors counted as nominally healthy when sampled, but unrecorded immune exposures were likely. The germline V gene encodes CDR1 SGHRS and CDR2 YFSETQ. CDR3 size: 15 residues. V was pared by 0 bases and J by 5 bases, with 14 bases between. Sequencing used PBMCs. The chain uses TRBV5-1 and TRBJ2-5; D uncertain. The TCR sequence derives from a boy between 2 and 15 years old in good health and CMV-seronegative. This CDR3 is CASSLDSTKRETQYF. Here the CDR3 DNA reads TGCGCCAGCAGCTTGGACAGTACAAAAAGGGAGACCCAGTACTTC.